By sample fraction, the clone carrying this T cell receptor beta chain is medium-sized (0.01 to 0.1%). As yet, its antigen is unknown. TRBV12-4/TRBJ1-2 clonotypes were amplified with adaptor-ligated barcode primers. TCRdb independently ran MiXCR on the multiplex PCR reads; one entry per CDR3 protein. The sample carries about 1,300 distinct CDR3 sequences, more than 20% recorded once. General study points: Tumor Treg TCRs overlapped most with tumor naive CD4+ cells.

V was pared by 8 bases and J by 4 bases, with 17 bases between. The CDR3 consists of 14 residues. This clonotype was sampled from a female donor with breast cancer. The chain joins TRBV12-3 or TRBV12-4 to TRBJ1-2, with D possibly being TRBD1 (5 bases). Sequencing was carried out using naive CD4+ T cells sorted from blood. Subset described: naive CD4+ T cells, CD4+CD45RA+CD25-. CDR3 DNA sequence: TGTGCCAGCGCGCGTCTGGGGCAGACCTATGGCTACACCTTC. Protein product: CASARLGQTYGYTF.